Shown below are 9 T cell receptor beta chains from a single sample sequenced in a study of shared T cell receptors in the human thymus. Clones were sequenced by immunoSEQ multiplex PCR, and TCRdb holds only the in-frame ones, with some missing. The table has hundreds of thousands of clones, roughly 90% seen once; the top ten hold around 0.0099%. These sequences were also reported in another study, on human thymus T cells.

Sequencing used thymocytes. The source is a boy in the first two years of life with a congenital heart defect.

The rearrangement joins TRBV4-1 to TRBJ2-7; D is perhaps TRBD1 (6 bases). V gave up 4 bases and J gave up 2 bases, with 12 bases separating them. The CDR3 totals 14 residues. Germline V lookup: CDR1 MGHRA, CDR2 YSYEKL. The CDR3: CASSRVTGPYEQYF. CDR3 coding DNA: TGCGCCAGCAGCCGAGTGACAGGCCCCTACGAGCAGTACTTC.

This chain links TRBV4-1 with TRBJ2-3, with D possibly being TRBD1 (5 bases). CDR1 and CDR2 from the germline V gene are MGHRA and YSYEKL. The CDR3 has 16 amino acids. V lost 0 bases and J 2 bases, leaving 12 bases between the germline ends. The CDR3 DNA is TGCGCCAGCAGCCAAGATCAGGGTGCCCTCACAGATACGCAGTATTTT. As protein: CASSQDQGALTDTQYF.

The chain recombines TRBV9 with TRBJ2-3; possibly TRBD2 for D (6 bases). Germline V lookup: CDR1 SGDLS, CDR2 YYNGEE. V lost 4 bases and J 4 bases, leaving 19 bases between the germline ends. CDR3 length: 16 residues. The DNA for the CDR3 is TGTGCCAGCAGCCCTCCCGTGTGGGGAGGCGCAGATACGCAGTATTTT. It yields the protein CASSPPVWGGADTQYF.

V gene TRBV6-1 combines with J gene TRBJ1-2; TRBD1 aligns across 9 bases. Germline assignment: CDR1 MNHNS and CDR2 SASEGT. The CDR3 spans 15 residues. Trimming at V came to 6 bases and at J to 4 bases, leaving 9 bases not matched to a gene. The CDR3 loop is CASRQGAGAIYGYTF. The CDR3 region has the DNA TGTGCCAGCAGACAGGGGGCGGGGGCAATCTATGGCTACACCTTC.

CDR3 sequence (DNA): TGTGCCAGCAGCCCCGGACTGTACTATGGCTACACCTTC. Translated: CASSPGLYYGYTF. The chain couples TRBV6-5 to TRBJ1-2; the D is unclear. Germline V gives CDR1 MNHEY, CDR2 SVGAGI. Deletions cut 6 bases from V and 3 bases from J, with 11 bases between. The CDR3 spans 13 residues.

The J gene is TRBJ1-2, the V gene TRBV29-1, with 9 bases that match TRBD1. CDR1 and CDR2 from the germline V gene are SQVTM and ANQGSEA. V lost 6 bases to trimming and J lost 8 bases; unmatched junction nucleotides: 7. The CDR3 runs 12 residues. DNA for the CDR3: TGCAGCGTCGGGACAGGGACTGGAGGCTACACCTTC. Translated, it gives CSVGTGTGGYTF.

This CDR3 reads CASSYSTSSTDTQYF. The DNA of the CDR3 is TGTGCCAGCAGTTACTCTACTAGTAGCACAGATACGCAGTATTTT. V usage is TRBV6-5 and J usage is TRBJ2-3, with D maybe TRBD2 (5 bases). This CDR3 has 15 amino acids. The germline gives CDR1 MNHEY, CDR2 SVGAGI. V lost 0 bases and J lost 0, with 7 bases in between.

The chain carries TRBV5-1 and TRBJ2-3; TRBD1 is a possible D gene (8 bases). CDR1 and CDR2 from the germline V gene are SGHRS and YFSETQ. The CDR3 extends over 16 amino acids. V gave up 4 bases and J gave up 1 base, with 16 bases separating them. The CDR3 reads CASSPDRGGGTDTQYF. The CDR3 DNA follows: TGCGCCAGCAGCCCCGACAGGGGAGGGGGCACAGATACGCAGTATTTT.

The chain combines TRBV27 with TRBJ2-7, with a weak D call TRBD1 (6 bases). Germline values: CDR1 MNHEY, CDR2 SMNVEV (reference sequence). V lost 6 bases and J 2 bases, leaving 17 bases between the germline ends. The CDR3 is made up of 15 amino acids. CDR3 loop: CASSETGTRAYEQYF. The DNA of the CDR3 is TGTGCCAGCAGCGAGACAGGAACCCGCGCCTACGAGCAGTACTTC.